This T cell receptor (beta chain) was found in a study of neurological immune-mediated disorders (dated 2019 in TCRdb). For context, the study as a whole: The study compared peripheral blood TCR-beta repertoires of HTLV-I-associated myelopathy (HAM/TSP) patients, multiple sclerosis patients and healthy controls using UMI-based sequencing. Each longitudinal HAM/TSP and healthy donor was sampled at 3 time-points spaced at about 3-40 month intervals. The cohort included some 66 subjects: approximately 14 with HAM/TSP, around 35 with multiple sclerosis, and some 20 healthy controls. Longitudinal samples, technical triplicates and paired sorted CD4+ and CD8+ T-cell subsets, alongside PBMC samples, were included among the roughly 100 TCR-beta libraries.

The table lists this clonotype with a few counts. There is no known antigen for this receptor. Base qualities were left out, and no much larger clone turns up one base away. cDNA synthesis used template-switch 5'RACE with a primer carrying a 10-nucleotide random unique molecular identifier tagging each TCR transcript. Every sequencing run covered 15-18 subjects and yielded more than 160 million TCR-beta sequences. Total RNA was extracted with the RNeasy kit. TCR-beta VDJ regions were amplified with primers for the TCR constant region and the 5'RACE anchor, using the KAPA Real-time Library Amplification kit. Sample indexes and Illumina adaptors were added in a first PCR, after which library yield was increased in a second PCR. After Ampure bead purification, the roughly 650 bp TCR product was size-selected on a 2% E-gel SizeSelection system. Before pooling, library quality was assessed on a Bioanalyzer, concentration was determined with Qubit, and library quantification was performed with the Kapa Library Quantification kit. An Illumina HiSeq 2500 sequenced the libraries paired-end 2 x 150 bp. To increase sequence diversity, about 24-32% phiX was spiked into each library pool. As for how the authors treated the data: The UMI-based MiGEC pipeline processed quality-filtered reads and removed over 90% of raw TCR sequences during error correction. VDJ genes were aligned to IMGT germline references, and each clonotype was defined by a unique CDR3 amino acid sequence together with V-J genes. Clonal expansion, Shannon diversity, and CDR3 relatedness (CalcPairwiseDistances, ClusterSamples) were evaluated with VDJtools, and phylogenetic trees were built with CLCbio workbench. Expanded clones were defined as having at least 8 unique UMIs, based on coefficient-of-variation modelling across technical triplicates. TCRdb cleaned the public reads at Q25 with fastp, built clones with MiXCR and kept in-frame beta chains. For every CDR3 protein sequence, its rows merge into one entry that carries the most common genes and DNA. The V and J calls here are based on TCRdb, not the publication. The sample includes fewer than 70,000 distinct CDR3 sequences, with more than 9.5% observed a single time. The ten largest clones take up under 15% of the sample.

CDR3 length: 12 amino acids, cysteine to phenylalanine. Solely the CDR3 DNA is kept, with 36 bases framed from the first base. CDR1 and CDR2, looked up from the germline V gene (reference sequence), are MNHEY and SMNVEV. Between the V and J ends, shortened by 5 bases and 2 bases respectively, the junction contains 7 bases. Points the paper makes about the study in general: The highest TCR clonal expansion was observed in HAM/TSP patients, whereas the lowest was observed in MS patients, even when compared with healthy controls. Across subjects, expanded clones never shared an identical CDR3 amino acid sequence, which suggests that the TCR-beta repertoires in every group were private.

According to the study, the label for this sample's time point signals: longitudinal time-point 2. Blood bank volunteers in Maryland, USA served as the healthy controls. Libraries from unsorted PBMCs were made from 2 million PBMCs kept in RNAlater at -80 degrees C until RNA extraction. Peripheral blood was subjected to Ficoll-Hypaque density gradient centrifugation to isolate PBMCs, which were then cryopreserved in liquid nitrogen. Recombination joined TRBV27 with TRBJ2-7; the D gene identity is not certain. This sequence originates from a man between 25 and 39 years old in good health. Sequencing used PBMCs. The DNA sequence is as follows: TGTGCCAGCAGTCCTGGAACCTACGAGCAGTACTTC. It codes for CASSPGTYEQYF.